A selection of T cell receptor beta chains follows, all from one sample in a study of blood T cell repertoires in COVID-19. Sequencing used immunoSEQ multiplex PCR; TCRdb keeps in-frame clones, though not all of them. This table has 35,000 to 50,000 clones, roughly 68% appearing once. The sample comprised peripheral blood. Receptor source: a man aged 80 or over with acute or convalescent COVID-19. Each CDR3 is given with its conserved first and last residue. Fields, in order: J gene, clone size, V gene, D gene, CDR3 DNA, CDR3 protein. The D gene is left open where the match is weak. Expanded clones are given a class, and other clones once, few, many or no size at all.

j_gene: TRBJ1-6
abundance: once
v_gene: TRBV28
d_gene: .
CDR3nt: TGTGCCAGCACCGGTGGCGGGTGGGTTTCACCCCTCCACTTT
CDR3aa: CASTGGGWVSPLHF

j_gene: TRBJ2-2
abundance: few
v_gene: TRBV14
d_gene: TRBD2
CDR3nt: TGTGCCAGCAGCCAAGATCGGGGACTAGCGGGAGTCGGGGAGCTGTTTTTT
CDR3aa: CASSQDRGLAGVGELFF

j_gene: TRBJ2-7
abundance: .
v_gene: TRBV7-3
d_gene: TRBD1
CDR3nt: TGTGCCAGCAGCAGAACCGGGACAGGCGGCGAGCAGTACTTC
CDR3aa: CASSRTGTGGEQYF

j_gene: TRBJ2-1
abundance: few
v_gene: TRBV2
d_gene: .
CDR3nt: TGTGCCAGCAGTGGACAGACAGGTTACAATGAGCAGTTCTTC
CDR3aa: CASSGQTGYNEQFF

j_gene: TRBJ2-5
abundance: .
v_gene: TRBV25-1
d_gene: TRBD2
CDR3nt: TGTGCCAGCAGTGAAAGAACTAGCGGGCGACAAGAGACCCAGTACTTC
CDR3aa: CASSERTSGRQETQYF

j_gene: TRBJ1-2
abundance: .
v_gene: TRBV28
d_gene: .
CDR3nt: TGTGCCAGCAGTTTTGCAGGGAGGTATGGCTACACCTTC
CDR3aa: CASSFAGRYGYTF

j_gene: TRBJ2-1
abundance: .
v_gene: TRBV29-1
d_gene: .
CDR3nt: TGCAGCGCCGGGACACCGAATTCCTACAATGAGCAGTTCTTC
CDR3aa: CSAGTPNSYNEQFF

j_gene: TRBJ2-6
abundance: .
v_gene: TRBV30
d_gene: TRBD1
CDR3nt: TGTGCCTGTCAGGGACAGGCGATCTCTGGGGCCAACGTCCTGACTTTC
CDR3aa: CACQGQAISGANVLTF

j_gene: TRBJ2-5
abundance: few
v_gene: TRBV6-2/TRBV6-3
d_gene: TRBD2
CDR3nt: TGTGCCAGCAGTCTCCGGGTGGGGCGGGAGCAAGAGACCCAGTACTTC
CDR3aa: CASSLRVGREQETQYF

j_gene: TRBJ2-5
abundance: few
v_gene: TRBV3-1/TRBV3-2
d_gene: TRBD2
CDR3nt: TGTGCCAGCAGCCAAGCGGGAGGGCCGCGGGAGACCCAGTACTTC
CDR3aa: CASSQAGGPRETQYF

j_gene: TRBJ1-4
abundance: .
v_gene: TRBV5-1
d_gene: .
CDR3nt: TGCGCCAGCAACACCGGGACATATGCAACTAATGAAAAACTGTTTTTT
CDR3aa: CASNTGTYATNEKLFF

j_gene: TRBJ2-3
abundance: .
v_gene: TRBV15
d_gene: TRBD1
CDR3nt: TGTGCCACCAGCAGGGACAGGGGGGTGGATACGCAGTATTTT
CDR3aa: CATSRDRGVDTQYF

j_gene: TRBJ1-4
abundance: .
v_gene: TRBV18
d_gene: .
CDR3nt: TGTGCCAGCTCACCGGGGGGTAGAGAAAAACTGTTTTTT
CDR3aa: CASSPGGREKLFF

j_gene: TRBJ1-1
abundance: many
v_gene: TRBV10-2
d_gene: .
CDR3nt: TGCGCCACCTTCGGGGACACTGAAGCTTTCTTT
CDR3aa: CATFGDTEAFF

j_gene: TRBJ2-7
abundance: few
v_gene: TRBV19
d_gene: .
CDR3nt: TGTGCCAGTAGTATCCAGGGTGCGACCTACGAGCAGTACTTC
CDR3aa: CASSIQGATYEQYF

j_gene: TRBJ2-1
abundance: .
v_gene: TRBV10-3
d_gene: .
CDR3nt: TGTGCCATCAGTGACCATAATAGCGGACACAATGAGCAGTTCTTC
CDR3aa: CAISDHNSGHNEQFF

j_gene: TRBJ2-2
abundance: .
v_gene: TRBV10-1
d_gene: .
CDR3nt: TGCGCCAGCAGTCTGAGCACCGGGGAGCTGTTTTTT
CDR3aa: CASSLSTGELFF

j_gene: TRBJ2-2
abundance: .
v_gene: TRBV18
d_gene: .
CDR3nt: TGTGCCAGCTCACCTAGGGGCACCGGGGAGCTGTTTTTT
CDR3aa: CASSPRGTGELFF

j_gene: TRBJ2-7
abundance: .
v_gene: TRBV3-1/TRBV3-2
d_gene: TRBD2
CDR3nt: TGTGCCAGCAGACCGGGACTAGCGGATTACGAGCAGTACTTC
CDR3aa: CASRPGLADYEQYF

j_gene: TRBJ1-6
abundance: .
v_gene: TRBV7-3
d_gene: .
CDR3nt: TGTGCCAGCAGAGCAGGGCCGATTTCACCCCTCCACTTT
CDR3aa: CASRAGPISPLHF

j_gene: TRBJ2-1
abundance: .
v_gene: TRBV3-1/TRBV3-2
d_gene: .
CDR3nt: TGTGCCAGCAGCCCCGGGGGCGGGAGAACCAATGAGCAGTTCTTC
CDR3aa: CASSPGGGRTNEQFF

j_gene: TRBJ2-1
abundance: .
v_gene: TRBV20-1
d_gene: .
CDR3nt: TGCAGTGCTAGTCGGAGGGCCGGTTACAATGAGCAGTTCTTC
CDR3aa: CSASRRAGYNEQFF

j_gene: TRBJ2-2
abundance: .
v_gene: TRBV18
d_gene: .
CDR3nt: TGTGCCAGCTCACCACGGGCGCTTGGGACCGGGGAGCTGTTTTTT
CDR3aa: CASSPRALGTGELFF

j_gene: TRBJ1-1
abundance: .
v_gene: TRBV5-1
d_gene: TRBD1
CDR3nt: TGCGCCAGCAGCTCCGGGACAGGGGGCAGGACTGAAGCTTTCTTT
CDR3aa: CASSSGTGGRTEAFF

j_gene: TRBJ1-6
abundance: .
v_gene: TRBV11-2
d_gene: TRBD1
CDR3nt: TGTGCCAGCAGCCCGGCCCGGGACAGGGGGCTCTCACCCCTCCACTTT
CDR3aa: CASSPARDRGLSPLHF

j_gene: TRBJ1-5
abundance: .
v_gene: TRBV28
d_gene: .
CDR3nt: TGTGCCACCATTTCGCCCGGGACATTCCAGACTTTGAATCAGCCCCAGCATTTT
CDR3aa: CATISPGTFQTLNQPQHF

j_gene: TRBJ2-1
abundance: .
v_gene: TRBV6-5
d_gene: TRBD2
CDR3nt: TGTGCCAGCAGACTTACTAGCGGGAGCTACAATGAGCAGTTCTTC
CDR3aa: CASRLTSGSYNEQFF

j_gene: TRBJ2-1
abundance: .
v_gene: TRBV5-4
d_gene: .
CDR3nt: TGTGCCAGCAGCTTCCCGGGGAATAATGAGCAGTTCTTC
CDR3aa: CASSFPGNNEQFF

j_gene: TRBJ2-7
abundance: .
v_gene: TRBV2
d_gene: TRBD1
CDR3nt: TGTGCCAGCAGCCCACAGGGGCTCCACGAGCAGTACTTC
CDR3aa: CASSPQGLHEQYF

j_gene: TRBJ2-3
abundance: once
v_gene: TRBV28
d_gene: TRBD1
CDR3nt: TGTGCCAGCAGTTTTTCCGGGACAGGGAATACAGATACGCAGTATTTT
CDR3aa: CASSFSGTGNTDTQYF

j_gene: TRBJ2-1
abundance: .
v_gene: TRBV6-6
d_gene: TRBD1
CDR3nt: TGTGCCAGCAGACCCTCGACAGGGGCCGGCTACAATGAGCAGTTCTTC
CDR3aa: CASRPSTGAGYNEQFF

j_gene: TRBJ2-2
abundance: .
v_gene: TRBV5-1
d_gene: TRBD2
CDR3nt: TGCGCCAGCAGCGCGAGGGGACTAGCGGGAGCGGGCACCGGGGAGCTGTTTTTT
CDR3aa: CASSARGLAGAGTGELFF

j_gene: TRBJ2-7
abundance: .
v_gene: TRBV4-2
d_gene: TRBD2
CDR3nt: TGTGCCAGCAGCCAAGATGTGGCGGGAGGGTCCCGCGAGCAGTACTTC
CDR3aa: CASSQDVAGGSREQYF

j_gene: TRBJ2-7
abundance: .
v_gene: TRBV28
d_gene: .
CDR3nt: TGTGCCAGCAGTTCCCCCCCTTTGGAGCAGTACTTC
CDR3aa: CASSSPPLEQYF

j_gene: TRBJ1-4
abundance: .
v_gene: TRBV7-9
d_gene: .
CDR3nt: TGTGCCAGCAGCCGCGGGGGACCCTCGAATGAAAAACTGTTTTTT
CDR3aa: CASSRGGPSNEKLFF

j_gene: TRBJ2-1
abundance: .
v_gene: TRBV19
d_gene: TRBD1
CDR3nt: TGTGCCAGTAGTAGCCCTTCGGCACCGGGACAGGGGGCATACAATGAGCAGTTCTTC
CDR3aa: CASSSPSAPGQGAYNEQFF

j_gene: TRBJ1-2
abundance: .
v_gene: TRBV27
d_gene: .
CDR3nt: TGTGCCAGCAGTTTTTATAAGGGGTCTATGAGCTACACCTTC
CDR3aa: CASSFYKGSMSYTF

j_gene: TRBJ1-5
abundance: few
v_gene: TRBV19
d_gene: TRBD1
CDR3nt: TGTGCCAGTAGTACCCAGCTGACAGGGGCAAATCAGCCCCAGCATTTT
CDR3aa: CASSTQLTGANQPQHF

j_gene: TRBJ2-1
abundance: .
v_gene: TRBV27
d_gene: .
CDR3nt: TGTGCCAGCAGCCGGCTCAGGGGAAGGGATGAGCAGTTCTTC
CDR3aa: CASSRLRGRDEQFF

j_gene: TRBJ2-3
abundance: .
v_gene: TRBV10-1
d_gene: TRBD1
CDR3nt: TGCGCCAGCAGTCAGACAGGGGAGGGCACAGATACGCAGTATTTT
CDR3aa: CASSQTGEGTDTQYF

j_gene: TRBJ2-2
abundance: .
v_gene: TRBV18
d_gene: TRBD1
CDR3nt: TGTGCCAGCTCGAGGGGACAGGACACCGGGGAGCTGTTTTTT
CDR3aa: CASSRGQDTGELFF

j_gene: TRBJ2-5
abundance: .
v_gene: TRBV7-2
d_gene: .
CDR3nt: TGTGCCAGCAGCCCAAGAAGAGGAGGGAATCAAGAGACCCAGTACTTC
CDR3aa: CASSPRRGGNQETQYF

j_gene: TRBJ2-1
abundance: .
v_gene: TRBV2
d_gene: TRBD2
CDR3nt: TGTGCCAGCCTGAGGGGGAGCGGGAGAAGCAACAATGAGCAGTTCTTC
CDR3aa: CASLRGSGRSNNEQFF

j_gene: TRBJ2-7
abundance: .
v_gene: TRBV19
d_gene: .
CDR3nt: TGTGCCAGTAGTACGACGTTGGGCCGTGGATCATACGAGCAGTACTTC
CDR3aa: CASSTTLGRGSYEQYF

j_gene: TRBJ1-1
abundance: .
v_gene: TRBV27
d_gene: .
CDR3nt: TGTGCCAGCAGTTTAGGGCAGGGGATGAACACTGAAGCTTTCTTT
CDR3aa: CASSLGQGMNTEAFF

j_gene: TRBJ2-1
abundance: .
v_gene: TRBV7-2
d_gene: TRBD2
CDR3nt: TGTGCCAGCAGCTTAGAACTAGCGGGAGTAGGGGGCGAGCAGTTCTTC
CDR3aa: CASSLELAGVGGEQFF

j_gene: TRBJ2-1
abundance: .
v_gene: TRBV5-6
d_gene: .
CDR3nt: TGTGCCAGCAGCGGCTACCACGGGACTGGTCTCCAAAATGAGCAGTTCTTC
CDR3aa: CASSGYHGTGLQNEQFF

j_gene: TRBJ2-2
abundance: .
v_gene: TRBV19
d_gene: TRBD1
CDR3nt: TGTGCCAGTAGAGTCGGGACAGGGGAATCCGGGGAGCTGTTTTTT
CDR3aa: CASRVGTGESGELFF

j_gene: TRBJ2-1
abundance: .
v_gene: TRBV12-3/TRBV12-4
d_gene: .
CDR3nt: TGTGCCAGCAGTTCCTTAGACAATGAGCAGTTCTTC
CDR3aa: CASSSLDNEQFF

j_gene: TRBJ2-1
abundance: many
v_gene: TRBV7-3
d_gene: TRBD2
CDR3nt: TGTGCCAGCAGCTTAAGCGGGAGTCAGTACAATGAGCAGTTCTTC
CDR3aa: CASSLSGSQYNEQFF

j_gene: TRBJ2-1
abundance: .
v_gene: TRBV5-6
d_gene: .
CDR3nt: TGTGCCAGCAGCTTGCCTAATCGGGAGCAGTTCTTC
CDR3aa: CASSLPNREQFF

j_gene: TRBJ2-7
abundance: once
v_gene: TRBV7-3
d_gene: TRBD2
CDR3nt: TGTGCCAGCAGCCCCTCCCCTAGCGGGAGGACCGAGCAGTACTTC
CDR3aa: CASSPSPSGRTEQYF

j_gene: TRBJ2-1
abundance: once
v_gene: TRBV28
d_gene: .
CDR3nt: TGTGCCAGCAGTTTGCAACGCGATGAGCAGTTCTTC
CDR3aa: CASSLQRDEQFF

j_gene: TRBJ2-3
abundance: .
v_gene: TRBV7-8
d_gene: .
CDR3nt: TGTGCCAGCAGCTTAGAGGGGAGGAATACGCAGTATTTT
CDR3aa: CASSLEGRNTQYF

j_gene: TRBJ1-1
abundance: .
v_gene: TRBV7-8
d_gene: .
CDR3nt: TGTGCCAGCAGCTTAGTATTAGACACTGAAGCTTTCTTT
CDR3aa: CASSLVLDTEAFF